The present entry profiles one TCR beta chain with its context. The data are from a study of control samples from healthy donors and cancer patients. The CDR3 length is 15 residues. CDR1 is MNHEY, CDR2 SMNVEV, per germline (reference sequence). V was trimmed by 5 bases and J by 7 bases, leaving 20 bases between them. The assay was immunoSEQ multiplex PCR, and TCRdb's table has in-frame clones only and misses some. The top ten clones hold less than 6% of a sample with some 130,000 clones, about nine tenths of them seen once. The gene calls are TRBV27 and TRBJ1-1; D is possibly TRBD1 (5 bases). Sequenced material: blood. This TCR was recovered from a man between 18 and 29 years old in good health. This CDR3 is CASSPYWGGTGEAFF. The CDR3 bases are TGTGCCAGCAGTCCTTATTGGGGGGGTACGGGTGAAGCTTTCTTT.